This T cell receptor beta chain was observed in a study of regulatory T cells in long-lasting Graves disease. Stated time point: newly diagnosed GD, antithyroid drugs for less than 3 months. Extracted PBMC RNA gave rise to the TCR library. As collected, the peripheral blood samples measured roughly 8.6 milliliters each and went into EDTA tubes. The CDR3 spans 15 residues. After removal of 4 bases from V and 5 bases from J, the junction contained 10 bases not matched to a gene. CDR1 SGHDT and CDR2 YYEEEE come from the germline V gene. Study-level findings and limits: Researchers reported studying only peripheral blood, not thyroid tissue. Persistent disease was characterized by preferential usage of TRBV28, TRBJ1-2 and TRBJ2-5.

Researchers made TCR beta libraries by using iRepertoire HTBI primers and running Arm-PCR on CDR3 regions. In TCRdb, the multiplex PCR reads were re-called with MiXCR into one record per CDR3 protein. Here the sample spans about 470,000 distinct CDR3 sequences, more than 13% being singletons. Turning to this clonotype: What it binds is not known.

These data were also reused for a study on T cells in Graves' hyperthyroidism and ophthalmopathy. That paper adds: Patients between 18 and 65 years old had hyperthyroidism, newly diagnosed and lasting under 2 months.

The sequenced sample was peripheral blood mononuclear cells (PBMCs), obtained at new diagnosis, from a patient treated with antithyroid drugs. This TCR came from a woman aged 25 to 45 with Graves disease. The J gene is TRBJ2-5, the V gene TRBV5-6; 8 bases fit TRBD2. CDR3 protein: CASSRGGPLGETQYF. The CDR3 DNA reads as TGTGCCAGCAGCCGGGGGGGGCCGTTGGGGGAGACCCAGTACTTC.